This T cell receptor (beta chain) was captured by sequencing in a study of early T cells in non-severe SARS-CoV-2 infection. Broader study findings: VDJdb matches were skewed toward anti-spike CD8 T cell responses.

The CDR3 length is 11 residues. Trimming stripped 4 bases from V and 10 bases from J, with 10 bases between. CDR1 and CDR2 (germline): SQVTM, ANQGSEA. A single record per CDR3 protein comes from TCRdb applying MiXCR to the 5' RACE reads. The sample yields 60,000 or so distinct CDR3 sequences, about 12% seen once. As to this clonotype: Its antigen is still unknown.

The clonotype was recovered from an adult who was a healthcare worker with PCR-confirmed SARS-CoV-2 infection or an uninfected control (not recorded which). Sequenced: whole blood. The rearrangement joins TRBV29-1 to TRBJ1-4; tentative D call: TRBD1 (6 bases). The CDR3 reads CSVGEGGKLFF. CDR3 DNA sequence: TGCAGCGTTGGAGAGGGGGGAAAACTGTTTTTT.